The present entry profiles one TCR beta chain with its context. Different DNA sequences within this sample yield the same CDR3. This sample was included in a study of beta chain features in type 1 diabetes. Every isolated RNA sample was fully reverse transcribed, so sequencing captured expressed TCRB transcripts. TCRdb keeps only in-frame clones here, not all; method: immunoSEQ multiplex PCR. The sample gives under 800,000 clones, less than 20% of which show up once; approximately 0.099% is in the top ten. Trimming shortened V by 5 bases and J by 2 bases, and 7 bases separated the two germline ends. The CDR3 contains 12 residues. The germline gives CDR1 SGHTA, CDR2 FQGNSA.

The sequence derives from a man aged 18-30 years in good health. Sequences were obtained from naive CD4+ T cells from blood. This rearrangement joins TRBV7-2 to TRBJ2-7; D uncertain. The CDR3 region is CASSLGAYEQYF. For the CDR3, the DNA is TGTGCCAGCAGCCTAGGCGCCTACGAGCAGTACTTC.